The 7 T cell receptor beta chains in this list originate from one sample, sequenced in a study of blood T cell repertoires in COVID-19. Produced via immunoSEQ multiplex PCR; TCRdb's table is partial and in-frame only. The repertoire holds about 190,000 clones, with around 80% as singletons. What was sequenced was peripheral blood. The source of these receptors is a woman aged 50 to 60 with acute or convalescent COVID-19.

The chain joins TRBV11-2 to TRBJ2-2, with a possible D match to TRBD2 (5 bases). Germline loops: CDR1 SGHAT, CDR2 FQNNGV. The V end lost 2 bases, the J end lost 1 base, and 8 bases lay between the germline ends. The CDR3 covers 15 residues. CDR3 residues: CASSLTSLNTGELFF. CDR3 nucleotide sequence: TGTGCCAGCAGCTTAACTAGTCTGAACACCGGGGAGCTGTTTTTT. Complete variable domain (other parts from reference TRBV11-2 and TRBJ2-2): EAGVAQSPRYKIIEKRQSVAFWCNPISGHATLYWYQQILGQGPKLLIQFQNNGVVDDSQLPKDRFSAERLKGVDSTLKIQPAKLEDSAVYLCASSLTSLNTGELFFGEGSRLTVL.

As DNA, the CDR3 is TGTGCCAGTAGTCCCGGGGGGAAGCGAACGGGACTCTTCAATGAGCAGTTCTTC. As protein: CASSPGGKRTGLFNEQFF. The chain has TRBV19 and TRBJ2-1; 7 bases map to TRBD2. Germline V gene data show CDR1 as LNHDA and CDR2 as SQIVND (reference sequence). This CDR3 has 18 residues. The V gene end was trimmed by 5 bases and the J gene end by 6 bases; junction bases not matched to a gene: 19.

The chain carries TRBV30 and TRBJ1-2; 7 nucleotides match TRBD1. Trimming removed 0 bases from V and 4 bases from J; junction bases left unmatched: 5. CDR1 and CDR2 from the germline V gene are GTSNPN and SVGIG (reference sequence). The length of the CDR3 is 14 residues. The chain's CDR3 is CAWSVQGNPYGYTF. The CDR3 coding sequence is TGTGCCTGGAGTGTACAGGGGAATCCCTATGGCTACACCTTC.

The CDR3 DNA sequence: TGTGCCAGCAGACCACAGGGGTGGGGAAACACCATATATTTT. This sequence encodes CASRPQGWGNTIYF. This chain connects TRBV5-4 to TRBJ1-3, with TRBD1 matching over 7 bases. CDR3 length equals 14 residues. Germline CDR1 is SGHNT and CDR2 is YYREEE (reference sequence). J was trimmed by 4 bases and V by 5 bases; bases with no gene match: 6.

This clone came up a few times. This rearrangement joins TRBV2 to TRBJ2-5, with D possibly being TRBD1 (6 bases). Germline-derived CDR1 and CDR2 are SNHLY and FYNNEI. The CDR3 is 14 residues long. V was trimmed by 8 bases and J by 5 bases, leaving 18 bases between them. The CDR3 DNA reads TGTGCCAGCGGCGAGCAACAGGGCGTTGAGACCCAGTACTTC. Protein product: CASGEQQGVETQYF.

The rearrangement links TRBV6-1 to TRBJ2-7, with 7 bases that match TRBD1. V lost 4 bases, J lost 0 bases, and 9 bases stayed unmatched. The V gene's germline CDR1 is MNHNS and CDR2 SASEGT. This CDR3 is built from 16 residues. CDR3 protein: CASSGRGQTSSYEQYF. The DNA for the CDR3 is TGTGCCAGCAGTGGAAGGGGACAGACTTCCTCCTACGAGCAGTACTTC.

V is TRBV12-3 or TRBV12-4 and J is TRBJ1-2, with D possibly matching TRBD1 (5 bases). This CDR3 is built from 13 residues. Trimming left V 4 bases short and J 5 bases short, with 11 bases between. CDR3 amino acids: CASSSRGGYGYTF. CDR3 DNA: TGTGCCAGCAGTTCTCGGGGGGGGTATGGCTACACCTTC.